This T cell receptor (beta chain) originates from a study of OX40 agonist ivuxolimab in advanced cancers. Here immunoSEQ multiplex PCR was the method, and the copy in TCRdb shows in-frame clones only, minus some. The sample includes approximately 94,000 clones, roughly 90% of them seen just once. The V and J ends lost 3 bases and 5 bases respectively, with 10 bases between them. CDR3 size: 13 residues. Germline V lookup: CDR1 SGHDN, CDR2 FVKESK. The sample here was CD4+ or CD8+ T cells sorted from blood, taken in a trial of the OX40 agonist ivuxolimab. The J gene is TRBJ1-1, the V gene TRBV14; D is undetermined. The sequence was obtained from an adult with an advanced solid tumor such as melanoma, head and neck, liver or kidney cancer. CDR3 region: CASSHQDRTEAFF. DNA of the CDR3: TGTGCCAGCAGCCACCAGGATAGGACTGAAGCTTTCTTT.